This T cell receptor beta chain originates from a study of T-cell reconstitution after alpha-beta-depleted transplantation in children. Molecular barcoding with unique molecular identifiers was used for the TCRbeta library. TCRdb re-derived calls from the PCR reads in MiXCR, one entry per CDR3 protein. Among 100,000 to 120,000 distinct CDR3 sequences listed, over 9% were seen once. In this sample, this clonotype turned up many times. CDR3 length: 13 amino acids. V was clipped by 8 bases and J by 6 bases, with 11 bases between them. CDR1 is ENHRY, CDR2 SYGVKD, per germline. The receptor's source is a human donor who donated a stem cell graft to a child with acute lymphoblastic leukemia. Sequenced material: PBMCs from the stem cell graft donor, taken from the stem cell graft. This chain uses TRBV10-3 with TRBJ1-6; no definite D call. CDR3 nucleotide sequence: TGTGCCATCGCCCGGGAAAGTAATTCACCCCTCCACTTT. Translating it yields CAIARESNSPLHF.